One sample yielded the 4 T cell receptor beta chains listed below, sequenced in a study of T cells in Graves' hyperthyroidism and ophthalmopathy. Template material for amplifying TCR beta CDR3 regions consisted of RNA transcripts. A set of HTBI primers served as the primers for a first-round RT-PCR of the TCR CDR3. A single record per CDR3 protein comes from TCRdb applying MiXCR to the multiplex PCR reads. Among approximately 530,000 distinct CDR3 sequences listed, 16% were seen once. The sequenced sample was blood. The origin of the receptors is a woman aged 18-30 years with Graves' hyperthyroidism.

This clonotype has just a few counts. V gene TRBV5-4 combines with J gene TRBJ2-1, with D possibly being TRBD2 (5 bases). V lost 4 bases and J 7 bases, leaving 18 bases between the germline ends. The germline V gene has CDR1 SGHNT and CDR2 YYREEE (reference sequence). The CDR3 is made up of 15 amino acids. CDR3 loop: CASSPLIARKNEQFF. The CDR3 nucleotides read TGTGCCAGCAGCCCCCTGATAGCGAGGAAAAATGAGCAGTTCTTC. The full variable domain, in which reference TRBV5-4 and TRBJ2-1 provide the parts outside the CDR3, is ETGVTQSPTHLIKTRGQQVTLRCSSQSGHNTVSWYQQALGQGPQFIFQYYREEENGRGNFPPRFSGLQFPNYSSELNVNALELDDSALYLCASSPLIARKNEQFFGPGTRLTVL.

At least ten counts were recorded for this clonotype. The rearrangement links TRBV6-1 to TRBJ2-7, with D possibly being TRBD2 (5 bases). The CDR3 has 12 residues. Per the germline V gene, CDR1 is MNHNS and CDR2 is SASEGT. Between the trimmed V and J ends, which lost 8 bases and 2 bases, there was a span of 10 bases. DNA of the CDR3: TGTGCCAGCGTCCGGGAACCCTACGAGCAGTACTTC. It encodes CASVREPYEQYF.

The CDR3 DNA sequence: TGTGCCAGCAGTTATGAAGGGCGGGCGGGGACCTACGAGCAGTACTTC. It specifies CASSYEGRAGTYEQYF. The genes are TRBV6-1 and TRBJ2-7, with D perhaps TRBD2 (6 bases). Germline CDR1 and CDR2: MNHNS and SASEGT. Trimming took off 5 bases at V and 2 bases at J, with 19 bases between the two ends. There are 16 residues in the CDR3.

This clonotype was recorded a few times. The chain joins TRBV2 to TRBJ1-2; 9 bases align to TRBD1. J was trimmed by 7 bases and V by 5 bases; bases with no gene match: 8. Germline V lookup: CDR1 SNHLY, CDR2 FYNNEI. The CDR3 consists of 14 residues. The CDR3 sequence is CASSLIQGASGYTF. CDR3 sequence (DNA): TGTGCCAGCAGTTTGATACAGGGGGCTAGTGGCTACACCTTC.